This T cell receptor (beta chain) was captured in a study of T cells in Graves' hyperthyroidism and ophthalmopathy. Background on the study: Specimen type is peripheral blood, collected at initial diagnosis prior to any treatment.

The sample holds many counts of this clonotype. Its cognate antigen is unknown. The CDR3 consists of 15 residues. V was clipped by 6 bases and J by 2 bases, with 14 bases between them. Germline loops: CDR1 MNHNS, CDR2 SASEGT. Findings and limits, study-wide: Blood also held most thyroid clonotypes expanded beyond 0.001.

TCR beta CDR3 regions were amplified from RNA transcripts. HTBI primers drove first-round RT-PCR of the TCR CDR3. Via MiXCR, TCRdb re-called the multiplex PCR reads, giving one row per CDR3 protein. The profile shows approximately 600,000 distinct CDR3 sequences, approximately 14% of them singletons. This receptor was taken from a woman in her 30s with Graves' hyperthyroidism that later progressed to Graves' ophthalmopathy. The chain links TRBV6-1 to TRBJ1-5; no clear D gene. Sample: blood. CDR3 residues: CASRSPRDGNQPQHF. DNA of the CDR3: TGTGCCAGCAGGTCCCCTAGAGACGGCAATCAGCCCCAGCATTTT.